Included here is one TCR beta chain sequence, with context. The method was immunoSEQ multiplex PCR; TCRdb's version includes in-frame clones alone and lacks a portion of them. The data show 400,000 to 500,000 clones, with roughly 85% seen just once and more than 10% held by the top ten. The data were taken from a study of shared clonotypes between healthy human individuals. Donors were healthy HIV-negative adults without recently reported acute infections or vaccinations. Germline V gene sequence: CDR1 SEHNR, CDR2 FQNEAQ (reference sequence). This CDR3 is built from 12 residues. Between the trimmed V and J ends, which lost 2 bases and 5 bases, there was a span of 6 bases.

The sequence derives from a woman in her thirties or forties in good health. Some clones in this sample may be carry-over from other donors' samples. The chain uses TRBV7-9 and TRBJ2-5; no clear D gene. What was sequenced was PBMCs. The CDR3 is CASSLSFETQYF. The DNA of the CDR3 is TGTGCCAGCAGCTTAAGTTTTGAGACCCAGTACTTC.